This record looks at one T cell receptor (beta chain) sequence and its context. What it recognizes is unknown. Scientists ran DNA taken from cultured CD4+ T cells through the Oncomine TCR Beta short-read assay for sequencing. One entry per CDR3 protein results from TCRdb running MiXCR on the PCR reads. The sample contains 3,200 or so distinct CDR3 sequences, about four fifths of which appear only once. V dropped 1 base and J dropped 8 bases, with 14 bases sitting between them. The CDR3 has 14 amino acids. In germline, CDR1 is GTSNPN, CDR2 SVGIG (reference sequence). This entry comes from a study of vaccination and CD4 T cells after COVID-19. This sample's treatment: roughly ten-day PBMC culture with coronavirus spike peptide pools or control peptides (ViraFEST assay).

This sequence was found in a human donor who had recovered from COVID-19. The chain carries TRBV30 and TRBJ2-2, with D maybe TRBD2 (7 bases). The sequenced sample was CD4+ T cells from blood, cultured in vitro. CDR3 in amino acids: CAWSEGGAKGELFF. The DNA of the CDR3 is TGTGCCTGGAGTGAGGGGGGGGCAAAGGGGGAGCTGTTTTTT.